Sequencing of this T cell receptor beta chain was carried out in a study of Graves' ophthalmopathy and Graves' hyperthyroidism. About the research overall: Before any treatment was given, at initial diagnosis, peripheral blood was collected.

Researchers took RNA transcripts and amplified TCR beta CDR3 regions from them. Amplification began with first-round RT-PCR using HTBI primers, then second-round multiplex PCR was performed. In TCRdb, the multiplex PCR reads were re-called with MiXCR into one record per CDR3 protein. The profile shows hundreds of thousands of distinct CDR3 sequences, 15% of them singletons. CDR3 length equals 14 residues. In germline, CDR1 is MNHEY, CDR2 SVGAGI. Trimming removed 0 bases from V and 1 base from J, with 7 bases in between. Hyperthyroidism was considered stable when no ophthalmopathy appeared within 18 months of follow-up.

Sequencing input: peripheral blood. The chain recombines TRBV6-5 with TRBJ2-7; D is ambiguous. The source of this sequence is a woman aged 18-29 years with stable Graves' hyperthyroidism. The CDR3 DNA is TGTGCCAGCAGTTACTCGTTCAGATCCTACGAGCAGTACTTC. This gives the protein CASSYSFRSYEQYF.